One and the same sample provided the 5 T cell receptor beta chains below, sequenced in a study of T cell responses to AZD1222 COVID-19 vaccine. Sequenced by immunoSEQ multiplex PCR; TCRdb stores in-frame clones only, minus some. Of approximately 190,000 clones in the sample, around 93% are singletons; the top ten hold about 1%. Sample: peripheral blood, taken 28 days after the second AZD1222 dose. The origin of the receptors is an adult who received the AZD1222 COVID-19 vaccine.

V usage is TRBV6-5 and J usage is TRBJ1-1, with D uncertain. V was shortened by 0 bases and J by 2 bases, with 10 bases between the two germline ends. Germline assignment: CDR1 MNHEY and CDR2 SVGAGI. This CDR3 contains 15 residues. The CDR3 coding sequence is TGTGCCAGCAGTTACTCGAACTTTTTAAACACTGAAGCTTTCTTT. This sequence encodes CASSYSNFLNTEAFF.

The V and J genes are TRBV9 and TRBJ1-1; D may be TRBD1 (6 bases). V was clipped by 2 bases and J by 6 bases, with 11 bases between them. This CDR3 region has 13 residues. Germline CDR1 SGDLS, CDR2 YYNGEE. CDR3 DNA sequence: TGTGCCAGCAGCGTCGCGGGGGCCCCTGAAGCTTTCTTT. The encoded protein is CASSVAGAPEAFF. Full variable domain (missing parts from reference TRBV9 and TRBJ1-1): DSGVTQTPKHLITATGQRVTLRCSPRSGDLSVYWYQQSLDQGLQFLIQYYNGEERAKGNILERFSAQQFPDLHSELNLSSLELGDSALYFCASSVAGAPEAFFGQGTRLTVV.

The chain couples TRBV18 to TRBJ2-4; the match to TRBD1 covers 7 bases. The germline CDR1 and CDR2 sequences are KGHSH and LQKENI. This CDR3 has 16 residues. J lost 0 bases, V lost 0 bases, and 2 bases had no gene match. Here the CDR3 DNA reads TGTGCCAGCTCACCACCGGGACAGCTAGCCAAAAACATTCAGTACTTC. This sequence encodes CASSPPGQLAKNIQYF.

The rearrangement joins TRBV5-1 to TRBJ2-3; D might be TRBD2 (5 bases). CDR1 is SGHRS, CDR2 YFSETQ, per germline. V was pared by 0 bases and J by 3 bases, with 23 bases between. CDR3 length: 19 amino acids. The CDR3 loop reads CASSLALDYPLLKTDTQYF. In nucleotides, the CDR3 is TGCGCCAGCAGCTTGGCCCTAGACTATCCCCTTCTCAAGACAGATACGCAGTATTTT.

As concerns this clone: This sample also contains other DNA sequences that code for the same CDR3. The chain combines TRBV5-4 with TRBJ2-5; no firm D call. This CDR3 comprises 14 residues. V was cut by 3 bases and J by 5 bases, with 14 bases left in between. CDR1 and CDR2 from the germline V gene are SGHNT and YYREEE (reference sequence). For the CDR3, the DNA is TGTGCCAGCAGCTCCAACAGACAAATTGAGACCCAGTACTTC. It yields the protein CASSSNRQIETQYF.